The 10 T cell receptor beta chains reported below all come from one sample, sequenced in a study of blood T cell repertoires in COVID-19. Profiled with immunoSEQ multiplex PCR; TCRdb holds only in-frame clones, not every one. This table has over 11,000 clones, 90% appearing once. The sequencing sample was made of peripheral blood. The receptors were gathered from a human donor in a cohort sampled during active COVID-19.

This clone is deemed hyperexpanded. The chain recombines TRBV6-2 or TRBV6-3 with TRBJ1-5; TRBD1 might be the D (5 bases). Germline V gene data show CDR1 as MNHEY and CDR2 as SVGEGT. V lost 2 bases and J lost 5, with 13 bases in between. The CDR3 extends over 15 amino acids. Written as DNA, the CDR3 is TGTGCCAGCAGTTACCCGACGGCGGGGGATCAGCCCCAGCATTTT. Protein sequence: CASSYPTAGDQPQHF.

The chain recombines TRBV27 with TRBJ2-3; 15 positions match TRBD2. The CDR3 totals 15 residues. The ends lost 5 bases at V and 6 bases at J; junction bases unmatched: 3. Germline assignment: CDR1 MNHEY and CDR2 SMNVEV (reference sequence). The CDR3 region has the DNA TGTGCCAGCAGTCTTGGGACTAGCGGGGGGGATACGCAGTATTTT. This codes for CASSLGTSGGDTQYF.

This rearrangement joins TRBV7-3 to TRBJ1-5, with D maybe TRBD1 (6 bases). The germline V gene has CDR1 SGHTA and CDR2 FQGTGA. This CDR3 is built from 14 residues. Deletions cut 6 bases from V and 0 bases from J, with 9 bases between. CDR3 loop: CASSRQDSNQPQHF. The CDR3 DNA reads TGTGCCAGCAGTCGACAGGATAGCAATCAGCCCCAGCATTTT.

This clone has a handful of counts. The chain carries TRBV18 and TRBJ2-1, with D unresolved. The germline V gene has CDR1 KGHSH and CDR2 LQKENI. The CDR3 is 13 residues long. V lost 2 bases and J 9 bases, leaving 11 bases between the germline ends. Here the CDR3 DNA reads TGTGCCAGCTCACCAAGCGTAGCTGGTGAGCAGTTCTTC. This gives the protein CASSPSVAGEQFF. The full variable domain, with the rest looked up from reference TRBV18 and TRBJ2-1, is NAGVMQNPRHLVRRRGQEARLRCSPMKGHSHVYWYRQLPEEGLKFMVYLQKENIIDESGMPKERFSAEFPKEGPSILRIQQVVRGDSAAYFCASSPSVAGEQFFGPGTRLTVL.

Only one count was recorded for this clone. The chain carries TRBV7-9 and TRBJ2-5; a weak D match, TRBD1 (6 bases). The V gene lost 4 bases and the J gene lost 3 bases, with 18 bases spanning the gap. Germline V CDR1 and CDR2: SEHNR, FQNEAQ (reference sequence). The CDR3 runs to 16 residues. The DNA of the CDR3 is TGTGCCAGCAGCTCACTGGACAGACCGTACAAAGAGACCCAGTACTTC. Its translation is CASSSLDRPYKETQYF.

This rearrangement joins TRBV5-6 to TRBJ2-3; 12 bases agree with TRBD2. The CDR3 is 16 amino acids. J gave up 1 base and V 3 bases, and 3 bases lay outside the gene matches. In germline, CDR1 is SGHDT, CDR2 YYEEEE. The CDR3: CASSSSGGAGTDTQYF. CDR3 nucleotides: TGTGCCAGCAGCTCTAGCGGGGGGGCCGGCACAGATACGCAGTATTTT.

The V and J genes are TRBV2 and TRBJ2-3, with D tentatively TRBD2 (6 bases). Trimming took 7 bases from V and 4 from J, leaving 12 bases between them. The CDR3 runs 13 residues. Per the germline V gene, CDR1 is SNHLY and CDR2 is FYNNEI. The CDR3 nucleotides are TGTGCCAGCAACCGGGAGAGGTCAGATACGCAGTATTTT. Its translation is CASNRERSDTQYF. Supplemented by reference TRBV2 and TRBJ2-3, the full variable domain reads EPEVTQTPSHQVTQMGQEVILRCVPISNHLYFYWYRQILGQKVEFLVSFYNNEISEKSEIFDDQFSVERPDGSNFTLKIRSTKLEDSAMYFCASNRERSDTQYFGPGTRLTVL.

The chain has TRBV29-1 and TRBJ2-3; tentative D call: TRBD2 (7 bases). V was clipped by 7 bases and J by 2 bases, with 16 bases between them. Germline V gene lookup returns CDR1 SQVTM and CDR2 ANQGSEA. This CDR3 has 14 amino acids. The CDR3 DNA reads as TGCAGCGCCCAACAGGGAGGGACCACAGATACGCAGTATTTT. Translating gives CSAQQGGTTDTQYF.

This chain uses TRBV3-1 (or the pseudogene TRBV3-2) with TRBJ2-7; 10 bases fit TRBD1. Unmatched junction bases numbered 3, after V lost 2 bases and J lost 2 bases. Germline V gene lookup returns CDR1 LGHDT and CDR2 YNNKEL (reference sequence). This CDR3 is built from 15 residues. The CDR3 sequence is CASSQLGQGPYEQYF. The CDR3 coding sequence is TGTGCCAGCAGCCAACTGGGACAGGGGCCCTACGAGCAGTACTTC.

V usage is TRBV30 and J usage is TRBJ2-1, with D uncertain. Trimming pared 4 bases from V and 4 bases from J, leaving 5 bases between. Germline values: CDR1 GTSNPN, CDR2 SVGIG (reference sequence). This CDR3 region has 11 residues. CDR3 sequence (DNA): TGTGCCTGGAACTTTTACAATGAGCAGTTCTTC. As protein: CAWNFYNEQFF.